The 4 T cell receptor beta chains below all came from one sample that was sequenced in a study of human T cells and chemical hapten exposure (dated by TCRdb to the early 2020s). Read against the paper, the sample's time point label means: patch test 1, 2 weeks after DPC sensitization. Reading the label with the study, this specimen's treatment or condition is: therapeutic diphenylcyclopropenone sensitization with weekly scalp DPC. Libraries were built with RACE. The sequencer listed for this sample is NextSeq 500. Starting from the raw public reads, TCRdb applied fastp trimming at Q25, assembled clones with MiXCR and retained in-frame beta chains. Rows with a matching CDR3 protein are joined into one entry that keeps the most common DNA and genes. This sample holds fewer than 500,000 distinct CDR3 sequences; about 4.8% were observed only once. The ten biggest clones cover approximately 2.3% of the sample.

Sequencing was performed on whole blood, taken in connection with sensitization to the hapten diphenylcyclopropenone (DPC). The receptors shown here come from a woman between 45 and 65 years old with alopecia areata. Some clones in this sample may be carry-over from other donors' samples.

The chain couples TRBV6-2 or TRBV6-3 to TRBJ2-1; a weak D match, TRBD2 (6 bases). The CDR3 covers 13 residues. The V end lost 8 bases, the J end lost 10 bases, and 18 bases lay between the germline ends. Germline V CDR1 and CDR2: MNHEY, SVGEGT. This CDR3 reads CASATGAPWEQFF. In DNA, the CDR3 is TGTGCCAGCGCTACGGGAGCTCCTTGGGAGCAGTTCTTC.

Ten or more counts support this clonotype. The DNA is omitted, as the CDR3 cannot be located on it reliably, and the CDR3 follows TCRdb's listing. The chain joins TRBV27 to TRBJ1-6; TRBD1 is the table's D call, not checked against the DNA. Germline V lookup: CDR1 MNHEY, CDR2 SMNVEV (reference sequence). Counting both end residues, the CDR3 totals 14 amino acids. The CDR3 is CASSSGRAGSPLHF.

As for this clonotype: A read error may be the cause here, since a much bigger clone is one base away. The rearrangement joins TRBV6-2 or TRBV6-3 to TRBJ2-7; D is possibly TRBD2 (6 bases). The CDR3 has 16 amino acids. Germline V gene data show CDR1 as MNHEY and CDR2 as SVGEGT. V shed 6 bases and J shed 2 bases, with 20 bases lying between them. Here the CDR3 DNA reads TGTGCCAGCAGGGACCTTGGCCGGGGGAAGACCTACGAGCAGTACTTC. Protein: CASRDLGRGKTYEQYF.

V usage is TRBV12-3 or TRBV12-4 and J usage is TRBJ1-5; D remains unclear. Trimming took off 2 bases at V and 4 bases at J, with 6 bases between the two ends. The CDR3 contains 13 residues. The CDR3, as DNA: TGTGCCAGCAGTTTATTGGAGAATCAGCCCCAGCATTTT. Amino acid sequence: CASSLLENQPQHF.